Reported below is one T cell receptor beta chain. Its antigen is currently unknown. Profiled with immunoSEQ multiplex PCR; TCRdb holds only in-frame clones, not every one. This sample has about 120,000 clones, with approximately 85% found just once. These data belong to a study of cytotoxic CD8 clonotypes in ibrutinib-treated CLL. Study details: Researchers reported over 9 relapsed/refractory and fewer than 16 treatment-naive patients, under 18 of them IGHV unmutated.

Study findings and constraints: Pretreatment clonality was elevated relative to age-matched healthy donors and paralleled circulating CD8+ T-cell counts. Public clonotypes were seen rarely and were contracted or stable on treatment. Sustained-remission and progressing patients' sampling times differed.

J gave up 6 bases and V 6 bases, and 8 bases lay outside the gene matches. The CDR3 is made up of 15 amino acids. CDR1 and CDR2 (germline): KGHSH, LQKENI. This receptor was identified in a human donor with chronic lymphocytic leukemia. Source: PBMCs, taken after 24 months of ibrutinib treatment. The chain has TRBV18 and TRBJ2-1, with TRBD2 matching 10 bases. The CDR3 sequence: CASSLKASGSNEQFF. CDR3 bases: TGTGCCAGCTCCCTGAAAGCTAGCGGGAGCAATGAGCAGTTCTTC.